This TCR beta chain was sequenced during a study of T cell repertoires in cytomegalovirus infection. Study in general: Alongside well-studied HLA-B-restricted CMV epitopes, recently identified HLA-C-restricted CMV epitopes were also used.

General study findings and limits: Totalled public TCR beta family frequency picked out people who carried CMV plus the relevant HLA.

This CDR3 has 14 amino acids. With 5 bases removed from V and 6 bases from J, the gap between germline ends came to 16 bases. A single record per CDR3 protein comes from TCRdb applying MiXCR to the reads. Of around 900,000 distinct CDR3 sequences listed, more than 25% are singletons. The sample holds many counts of this clonotype. The antigen is not known. The sample here was cultured CD8+ T cells from PBMCs, taken from culture after CMV antigen stimulation. This chain connects TRBV12-3 or TRBV12-4 to TRBJ1-2, with D possibly being TRBD1 (5 bases). The origin of this receptor is a human donor in good health (CMV status not recorded). Some clones in this sample may be carry-over from other donors' samples. CDR3 nucleotides: TGTGCCAGCAGTCCCCAGAGGAGGGGACATGGCTACACCTTC. Protein sequence: CASSPQRRGHGYTF.